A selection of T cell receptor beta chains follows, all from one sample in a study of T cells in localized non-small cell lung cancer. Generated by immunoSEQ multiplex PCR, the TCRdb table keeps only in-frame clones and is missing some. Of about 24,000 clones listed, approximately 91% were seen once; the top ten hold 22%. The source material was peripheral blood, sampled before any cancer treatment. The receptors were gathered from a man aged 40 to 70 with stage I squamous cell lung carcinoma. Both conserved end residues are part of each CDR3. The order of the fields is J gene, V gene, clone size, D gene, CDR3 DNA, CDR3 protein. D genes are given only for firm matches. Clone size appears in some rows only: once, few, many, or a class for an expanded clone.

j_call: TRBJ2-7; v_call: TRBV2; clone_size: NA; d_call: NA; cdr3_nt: TGTGCCAGCGCCCCTCTAGCGCGCAACTACGAGCAGTACTTC; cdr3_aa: CASAPLARNYEQYF
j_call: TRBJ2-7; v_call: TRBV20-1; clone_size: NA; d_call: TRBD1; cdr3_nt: TGCAGTACTGGACAGGGCTACGAGCAGTACTTC; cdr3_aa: CSTGQGYEQYF
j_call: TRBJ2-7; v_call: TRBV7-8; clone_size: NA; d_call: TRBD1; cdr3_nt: TGTGCCAGCAGGATGACAGGGTACGAGCAGTACTTC; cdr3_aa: CASRMTGYEQYF
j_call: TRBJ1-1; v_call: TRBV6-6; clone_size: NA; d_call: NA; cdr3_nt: TGTGCCGTTCGGCGTGGGAACACTGAAGCTTTCTTT; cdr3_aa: CAVRRGNTEAFF
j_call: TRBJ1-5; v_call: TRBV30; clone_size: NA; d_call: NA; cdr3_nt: TGTGCCTGGTCCCTTGGTACGGCCCGGGAGCCCCAGCATTTT; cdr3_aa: CAWSLGTAREPQHF
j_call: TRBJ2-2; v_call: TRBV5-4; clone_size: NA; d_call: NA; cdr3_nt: TGTGCCAGCAGCGCAGCGAACACCGGGGAGCTGTTTTTT; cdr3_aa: CASSAANTGELFF
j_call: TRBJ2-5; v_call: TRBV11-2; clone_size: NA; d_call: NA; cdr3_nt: TGTGCCAGCAGCTTAGGGGGGCGGGAGACCCAGTACTTC; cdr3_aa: CASSLGGRETQYF
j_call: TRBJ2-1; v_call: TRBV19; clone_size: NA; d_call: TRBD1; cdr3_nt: TGTGCCAGTAGTATGACAGGGGTAATCGATGAGCAGTTCTTC; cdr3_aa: CASSMTGVIDEQFF
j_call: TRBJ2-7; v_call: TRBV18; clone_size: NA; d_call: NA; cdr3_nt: TGTGCCAGCTCACCTGAGGCTCTCAACGAGCAGTACTTC; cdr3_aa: CASSPEALNEQYF
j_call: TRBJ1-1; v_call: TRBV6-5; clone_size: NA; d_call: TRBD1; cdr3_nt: TGTGCCAGCAGTTACGACCGGACAGGGGGATACACTGAAGCTTTCTTT; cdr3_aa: CASSYDRTGGYTEAFF
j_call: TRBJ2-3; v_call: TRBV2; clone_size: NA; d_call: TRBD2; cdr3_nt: TGTGCCAGCAGGCAGGGCCGGGGGGGGCCGGAAACAGATACGCAGTATTTT; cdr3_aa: CASRQGRGGPETDTQYF
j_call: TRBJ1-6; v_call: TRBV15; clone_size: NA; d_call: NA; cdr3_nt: TGTGCCACCACCTCCTGGGCACCCCTCCACTTT; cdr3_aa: CATTSWAPLHF
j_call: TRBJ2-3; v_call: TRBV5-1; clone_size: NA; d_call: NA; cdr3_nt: TGCGCCAGCACCTTGACTGGAACCCAAGGGCCAGATACGCAGTATTTT; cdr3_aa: CASTLTGTQGPDTQYF
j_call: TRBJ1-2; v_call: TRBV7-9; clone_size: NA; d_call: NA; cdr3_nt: TGTGCCAGCAGCCCCCCCACATACTATGGCTACACCTTC; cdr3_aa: CASSPPTYYGYTF
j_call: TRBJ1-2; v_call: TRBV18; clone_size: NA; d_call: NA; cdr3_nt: TGTGCCAGCTCACCAACACGGGACGGACGAACGGATAACTATGGCTACACCTTC; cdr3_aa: CASSPTRDGRTDNYGYTF
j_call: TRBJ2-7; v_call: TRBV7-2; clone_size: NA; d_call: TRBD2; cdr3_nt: TGTGCCAGCAGCTTACCCCCTAGCGGAACCTACGAGCAGTACTTC; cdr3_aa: CASSLPPSGTYEQYF
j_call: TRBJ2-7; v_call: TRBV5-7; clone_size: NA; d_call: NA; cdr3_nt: TGTGCCAAGATGGAGGGGTTCTTGGTCTACGAGCAGTACTTC; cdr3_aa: CAKMEGFLVYEQYF
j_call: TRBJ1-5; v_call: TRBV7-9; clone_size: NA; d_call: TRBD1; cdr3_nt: TGTGCCAGCAGCTCGGGACAGGGGGGAAGCAATCAGCCCCAGCATTTT; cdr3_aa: CASSSGQGGSNQPQHF
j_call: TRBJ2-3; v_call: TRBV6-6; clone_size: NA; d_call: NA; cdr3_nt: TGTGCCAGCAGTCTCCTAGGGGATACGCAGTATTTT; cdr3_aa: CASSLLGDTQYF
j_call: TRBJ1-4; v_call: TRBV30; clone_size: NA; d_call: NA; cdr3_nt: TGTGCCTGGAGTTCAATGACAGCAACTAATGAAAAACTGTTTTTT; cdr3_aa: CAWSSMTATNEKLFF
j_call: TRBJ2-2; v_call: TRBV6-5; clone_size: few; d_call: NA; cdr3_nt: TGTGCCAGCAGTTACTCATTGCTCGGGAACACCGGGGAGCTGTTTTTT; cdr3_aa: CASSYSLLGNTGELFF
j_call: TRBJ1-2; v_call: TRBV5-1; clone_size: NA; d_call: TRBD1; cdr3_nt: TGCGCCAGCAGTCCCTCAGGGGGCGGAGTTGATGGCTACACCTTC; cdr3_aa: CASSPSGGGVDGYTF
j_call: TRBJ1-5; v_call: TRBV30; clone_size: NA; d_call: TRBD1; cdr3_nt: TGTGCCTGGAGAGGACAGGGGAATAATCAGCCCCAGCATTTT; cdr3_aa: CAWRGQGNNQPQHF
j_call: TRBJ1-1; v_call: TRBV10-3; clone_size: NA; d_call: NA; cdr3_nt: TGTGCCATCAAACAGGTGTCATCGAACACTGAAGCTTTCTTT; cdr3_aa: CAIKQVSSNTEAFF
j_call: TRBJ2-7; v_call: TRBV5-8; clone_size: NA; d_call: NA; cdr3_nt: TGTGCCAGCAGCTCCACAGAGTCCTCTTCCTCCGAGCAGTACTTC; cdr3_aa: CASSSTESSSSEQYF
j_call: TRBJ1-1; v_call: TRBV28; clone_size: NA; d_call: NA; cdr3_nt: TGTGCCAGCAGTTTATCTCGCACTGAAGCTTTCTTT; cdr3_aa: CASSLSRTEAFF
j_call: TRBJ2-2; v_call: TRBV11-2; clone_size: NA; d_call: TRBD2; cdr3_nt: TGTGCCAGCAGCCATTTGGGGGGGAGGAACACCGGGGAGCTGTTTTTT; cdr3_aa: CASSHLGGRNTGELFF
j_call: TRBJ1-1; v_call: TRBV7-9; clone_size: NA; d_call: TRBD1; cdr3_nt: TGTGCCAGCAGCTTAGAGGGGAGGGGGCCCAGCACTGAAGCTTTCTTT; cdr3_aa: CASSLEGRGPSTEAFF
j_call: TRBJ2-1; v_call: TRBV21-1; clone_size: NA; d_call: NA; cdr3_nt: TGTGCCAGCAGGGTTTTGCTACACCATTCCGACAATGAGCAGTTCTTC; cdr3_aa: CASRVLLHHSDNEQFF
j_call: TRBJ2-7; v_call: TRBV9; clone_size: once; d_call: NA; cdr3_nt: TGTGCCAGCAGCGTAGCACAGGGTTCCGAGCAGTACTTC; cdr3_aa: CASSVAQGSEQYF
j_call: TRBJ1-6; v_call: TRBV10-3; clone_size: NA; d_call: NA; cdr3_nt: TGTGCCATCAGTGGTCGGGGGCCAGGGGTAGAATCACCCCTCCACTTT; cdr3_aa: CAISGRGPGVESPLHF
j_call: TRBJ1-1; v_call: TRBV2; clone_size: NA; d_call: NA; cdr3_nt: TGTGCCAGCATAGGGTCCGGTCGATCGGAAGCTTTCTTT; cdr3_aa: CASIGSGRSEAFF
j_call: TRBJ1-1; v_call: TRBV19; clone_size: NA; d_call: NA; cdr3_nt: TGTGCCAGTAGTGGGTCAGAACTCATGAACACTGAAGCTTTCTTT; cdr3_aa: CASSGSELMNTEAFF
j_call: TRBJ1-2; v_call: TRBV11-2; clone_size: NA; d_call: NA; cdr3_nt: TGTGCCAGCAGCCTCGGGGGCGGCTACACCTTC; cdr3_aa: CASSLGGGYTF
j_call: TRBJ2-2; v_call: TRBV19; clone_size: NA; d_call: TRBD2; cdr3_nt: TGTGCCAGTAGTGTAGCGGGGGGGCTTGGGACCGGGGAGCTGTTTTTT; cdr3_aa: CASSVAGGLGTGELFF
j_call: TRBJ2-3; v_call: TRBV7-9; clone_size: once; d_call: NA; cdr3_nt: TGTGCCAGCAGCTTATTCGTAGGGGAGCAGTATTTT; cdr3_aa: CASSLFVGEQYF
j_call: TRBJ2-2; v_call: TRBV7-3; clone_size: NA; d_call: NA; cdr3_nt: TGTGCCAGCAGCTCCGGCCACAGGGCTGGCGGGGAGCTGTTTTTT; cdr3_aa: CASSSGHRAGGELFF
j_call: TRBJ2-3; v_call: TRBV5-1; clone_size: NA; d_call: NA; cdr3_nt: TGCGCCAGCAGCTTACTAGGGCTCGACACAGATACGCAGTATTTT; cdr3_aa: CASSLLGLDTDTQYF
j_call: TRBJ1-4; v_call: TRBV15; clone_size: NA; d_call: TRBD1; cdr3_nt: TGTGCCACCAGCGAACAGGGGGCGCCGGGTGAAAAACTGTTTTTT; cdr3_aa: CATSEQGAPGEKLFF
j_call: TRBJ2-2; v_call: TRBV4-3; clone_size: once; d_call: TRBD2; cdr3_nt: TGCGCCAGCAGCCAAGAAGCGGGGGGAGACACCGGGGAGCTGTTTTTT; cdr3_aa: CASSQEAGGDTGELFF
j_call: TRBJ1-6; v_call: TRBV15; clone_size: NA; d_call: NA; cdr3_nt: TGTGCCACCAGCAGCCGACAGAATAATTCACCCCTCCACTTT; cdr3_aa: CATSSRQNNSPLHF
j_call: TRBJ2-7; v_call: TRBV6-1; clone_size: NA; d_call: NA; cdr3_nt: TGTGCCAGCAGTGAAACCCCCCCCTGGGGCAGGAAGTTCTCCTACGAGCAGTACTTC; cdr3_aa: CASSETPPWGRKFSYEQYF
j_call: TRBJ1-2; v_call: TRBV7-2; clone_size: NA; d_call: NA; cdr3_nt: TGTGCCAGCAGCTTGCGAGGTCAGACTTATGGCTACACCTTC; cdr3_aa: CASSLRGQTYGYTF
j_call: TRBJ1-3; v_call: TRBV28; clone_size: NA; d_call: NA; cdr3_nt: TGTGCCAGCGCAACGGCGGGAAACACCATATATTTT; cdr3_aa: CASATAGNTIYF
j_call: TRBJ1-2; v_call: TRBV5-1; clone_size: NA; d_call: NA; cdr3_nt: TGCGCCAGCAGCTTGGAGGGGAGGGTCGGCTACACCTTC; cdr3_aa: CASSLEGRVGYTF
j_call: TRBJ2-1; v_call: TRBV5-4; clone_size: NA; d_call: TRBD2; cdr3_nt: TGTGCCAGCAGCCCGGGACTAGCGGGGGGGCGGGAGCAGTTCTTC; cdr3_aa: CASSPGLAGGREQFF
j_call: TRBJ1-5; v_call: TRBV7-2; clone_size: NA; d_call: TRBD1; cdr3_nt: TGTGCCAGCAGCCGACAGGGCCAAAATCAGCCCCAGCATTTT; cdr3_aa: CASSRQGQNQPQHF
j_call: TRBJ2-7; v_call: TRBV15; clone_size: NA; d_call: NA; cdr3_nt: TGTGCCACCAGCAGAGACCCTCGGGTTTCGGTCCAGTACTTC; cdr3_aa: CATSRDPRVSVQYF
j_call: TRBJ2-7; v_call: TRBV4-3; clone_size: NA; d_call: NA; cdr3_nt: TGCGCCAGCAGCCAAGATACCGGCAGGGGTGTAGGCTACTACGAGCAGTACTTC; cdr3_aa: CASSQDTGRGVGYYEQYF
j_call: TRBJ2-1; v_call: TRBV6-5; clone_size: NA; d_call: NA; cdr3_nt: TGTGCCAGCAGTTACACCTACAATGAGCAGTTCTTC; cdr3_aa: CASSYTYNEQFF
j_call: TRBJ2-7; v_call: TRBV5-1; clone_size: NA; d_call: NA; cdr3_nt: TGCGCCAGCAGCTTGGCCGGGGTCGGACCCTACGAGCAGTACTTC; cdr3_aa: CASSLAGVGPYEQYF